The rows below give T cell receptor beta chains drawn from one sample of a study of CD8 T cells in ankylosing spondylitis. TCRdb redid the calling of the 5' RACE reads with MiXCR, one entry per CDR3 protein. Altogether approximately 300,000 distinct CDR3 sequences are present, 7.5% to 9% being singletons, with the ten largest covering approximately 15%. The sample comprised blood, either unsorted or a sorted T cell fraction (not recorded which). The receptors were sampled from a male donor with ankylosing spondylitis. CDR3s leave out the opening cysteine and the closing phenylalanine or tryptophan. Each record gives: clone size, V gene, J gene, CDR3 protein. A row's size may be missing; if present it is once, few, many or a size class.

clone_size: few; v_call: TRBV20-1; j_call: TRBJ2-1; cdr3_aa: SAGLAGANEQF
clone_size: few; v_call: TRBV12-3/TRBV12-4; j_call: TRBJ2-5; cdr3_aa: ASSPGEVGETQY
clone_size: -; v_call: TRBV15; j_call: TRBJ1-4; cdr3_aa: ATSRDGGPGEKLF
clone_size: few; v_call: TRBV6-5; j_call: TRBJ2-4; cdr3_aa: ASSLGAPGNIQY
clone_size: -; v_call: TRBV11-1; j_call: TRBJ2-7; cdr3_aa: ASSLEFVYEQY
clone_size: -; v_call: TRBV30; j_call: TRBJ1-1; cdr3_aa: AWTKTANTEAF
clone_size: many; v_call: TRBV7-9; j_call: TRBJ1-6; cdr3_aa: ASSLNRGSYNSPLH
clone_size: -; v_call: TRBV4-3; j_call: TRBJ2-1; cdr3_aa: ASSQGVTPSREQF
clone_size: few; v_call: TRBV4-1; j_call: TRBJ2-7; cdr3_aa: ASSQRGKLAEIPYEQY
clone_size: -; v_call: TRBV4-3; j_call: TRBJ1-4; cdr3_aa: ASSQDTGTGNEKLF
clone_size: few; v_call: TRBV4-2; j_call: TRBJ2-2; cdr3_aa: ASSQLTGSEGTGELF
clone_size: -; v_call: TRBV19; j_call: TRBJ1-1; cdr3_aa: ASRTPGTGTAF
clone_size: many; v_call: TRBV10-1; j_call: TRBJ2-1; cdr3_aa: ASSDTGRSYNEQF
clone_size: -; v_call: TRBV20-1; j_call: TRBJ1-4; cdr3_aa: STGGVDEKLF
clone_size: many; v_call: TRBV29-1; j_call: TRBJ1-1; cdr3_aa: SVVPRDTEAF
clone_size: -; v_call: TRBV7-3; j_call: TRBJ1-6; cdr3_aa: ASSFRVDSPLH
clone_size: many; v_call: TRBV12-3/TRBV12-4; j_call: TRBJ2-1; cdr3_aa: ASTGGRVYNEQF
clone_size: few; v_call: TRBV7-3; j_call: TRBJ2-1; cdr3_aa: ASSLTSGTYNEQF
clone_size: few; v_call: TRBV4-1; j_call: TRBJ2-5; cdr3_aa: ASSQVWRPETQY
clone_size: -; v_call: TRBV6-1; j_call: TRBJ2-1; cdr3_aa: ASSAGTSFNEQF
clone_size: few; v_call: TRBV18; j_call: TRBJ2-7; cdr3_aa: ASSPQFEQY
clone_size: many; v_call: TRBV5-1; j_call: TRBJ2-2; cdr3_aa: ASSLDDTGELF